The source of this T cell receptor (beta chain) is a study of T cell clonotyping in hematopoietic cell transplantation. As for the study in general: Recipients' pretransplant samples followed cytoreduction. Study-level findings and limits: After transplant, recipient diversity fell while pathologically expanded clonotypes grew through day 180. Few recipient clonotypes overlapped donors; over 97% were de novo at given depth.

The assay was immunoSEQ multiplex PCR, and TCRdb's table has in-frame clones only and misses some. The table shows about 27,000 clones, with 60% to 75% occurring only once. Note on this clone: Its specificity is unknown.

Documented time point: recipient sample about 28 days before transplant, after cytoreduction. Blood collection times were about day -28 and days 30, 100, 180 posttransplant. Germline V gene data show CDR1 as MDHEN and CDR2 as SYDVKM. This CDR3 has 11 amino acids. Trimming removed 3 bases from V and 5 bases from J, with 1 base in between. The sequences come from peripheral blood mononuclear cells, collected before stem cell transplant. The clonotype was recovered from a man between 45 and 60 years old with myelodysplastic syndrome. Some clones in this sample may be carry-over from other donors' samples. The V call is TRBV28, the J call TRBJ2-2; no definite D call. The CDR3 DNA follows: TGTGCCAGCAGTTTGACCGGGGAGCTGTTTTTT. It encodes CASSLTGELFF.